A single sample gave rise to the 3 T cell receptor beta chains below, sequenced in a study of blood T cell repertoires in COVID-19 (dated by TCRdb to the early 2020s). Libraries were constructed by the immunoSEQ multiplex PCR assay. TCRdb retrieved this table from immuneACCESS and kept in-frame rearrangements only. Not all clones are present; in checked studies, unresolved V genes account for under half, and no reason is known for the remainder. Here the sample has around 100,000 clones; roughly 90% occur a single time. 0.97% of the sample comes from the top ten. The sequenced material came from peripheral blood. Every receptor here comes from a man aged 60 to 75 with acute or convalescent COVID-19.

This clone has just a few counts. CDR3 bases: TGTGCCAGCAGTCCCCGTCAGGGGGCCGGAAACACCATATATTTT. Translation gives CASSPRQGAGNTIYF. The rearrangement uses TRBV6-5 and TRBJ1-3; 8 nucleotides agree with TRBD1. V dropped 5 bases and J dropped 4; count of bases not matched to a gene: 7. The CDR3 spans 15 residues. The V gene's germline CDR1 is MNHEY and CDR2 SVGAGI.

This clone was seen a few times. V gene TRBV6-1 combines with J gene TRBJ1-2, with TRBD1 identical over 9 bases. The trim removed 4 bases at V and 3 bases at J, leaving 9 bases unmatched. Germline V gene lookup returns CDR1 MNHNS and CDR2 SASEGT. The CDR3 extends over 16 amino acids. The CDR3 coding sequence is TGTGCCAGCAGTGTCCCCGGACAGGGGTTTGACTATGGCTACACCTTC. Translated, it gives CASSVPGQGFDYGYTF.

V is TRBV3-1 (or the pseudogene TRBV3-2) and J is TRBJ1-2; D may be TRBD1 (6 bases). Trimming cost V 2 bases and J 8 bases, with 9 bases left between them. This CDR3 comprises 12 residues. CDR1 and CDR2 from the germline V gene are LGHDT and YNNKEL (reference sequence). The CDR3 DNA reads as TGTGCCAGCAGCCAACTTCAGGGGGGCTACACCTTC. This gives the protein CASSQLQGGYTF.